Listed below are T cell receptor beta chains from one sample, sequenced in a study of T cells in Graves' hyperthyroidism and ophthalmopathy. TCRdb passed the multiplex PCR reads through MiXCR, listing each CDR3 protein once. The table lists 270,000 or so distinct CDR3 sequences, less than 30% of them singletons. The sequencing sample was made of blood. The source of these receptors is a man aged 35 to 55 with Graves' hyperthyroidism that later progressed to Graves' ophthalmopathy. Both conserved end residues are part of each CDR3. D genes are given only for firm matches. Clone size appears in some rows only: once, few, many, or a class for an expanded clone.

V	J	size	D	DNA	CDR3
TRBV27	TRBJ2-7	many	TRBD2	TGTGCCAGCAGTTCGAATCCCCTCGGGGACTACTACTCCTACGAGCAGTACTTC	CASSSNPLGDYYSYEQYF
TRBV6-1	TRBJ1-1	-	TRBD1	TGTGCCATCAAGGGGGCAGGGGGCACCTCTGAAGCTTTCTTT	CAIKGAGGTSEAFF
TRBV5-1	TRBJ2-7	many	TRBD2	TGCGCCAGCAGTACTAGCGGAAGTGGCTACGAGCAGTACTTC	CASSTSGSGYEQYF
TRBV19	TRBJ1-1	many	-	TGTGCCAGTAGCCCGATGAACACTGAAGCTTTCTTT	CASSPMNTEAFF
TRBV12-3/TRBV12-4	TRBJ2-7	many	TRBD2	TGTGCCAGCAGTTTCCCCCCCGGGGCGGGAGGGGCCTACGAGCAGTACTTC	CASSFPPGAGGAYEQYF
TRBV20-1	TRBJ1-5	many	-	TGCAGTGCGCACGGACGGGAACTGAATCAGCCCCAGCATTTT	CSAHGRELNQPQHF
TRBV7-8	TRBJ2-7	many	-	TGTGCCAGCAGCACGTCCCGGGACAACGAGCAGTACTTC	CASSTSRDNEQYF
TRBV10-3	TRBJ2-7	many	-	TGTGCCATCAGTAATGTGGGGCAGGTCCGCTCCTACGAGCAGTACTTC	CAISNVGQVRSYEQYF
TRBV18	TRBJ2-2	many	-	TGTGCCAGCTCACCACGAGGGCGGGAGAACACCGGGGAGCTGTTTTTT	CASSPRGRENTGELFF
TRBV20-1	TRBJ1-2	many	-	TGCAGTGCAAGGGTGCTCTATGGCTACACCTTC	CSARVLYGYTF
TRBV27	TRBJ2-7	many	TRBD2	TGTGCCAGCAGTACCACACTAGCGGGAGTTTCCTACGAGCAGTACTTC	CASSTTLAGVSYEQYF
TRBV2	TRBJ2-3	many	TRBD1	TGTGCCAGCAGCCCGGACAGGGGATTTTCCGATACGCAGTATTTT	CASSPDRGFSDTQYF
TRBV6-5	TRBJ1-1	many	-	TGTGCCAGCAGTTACCCCGGTCGGACTGAAGCTTTCTTT	CASSYPGRTEAFF
TRBV30	TRBJ1-2	many	-	TGTGCCTGGAGTCCAGGCCCGAATGGCTACACCTTC	CAWSPGPNGYTF
TRBV29-1	TRBJ2-7	many	-	TGCAGCGCGAGGAAGGACAGAGCCACCTACGAGCAGTACTTC	CSARKDRATYEQYF
TRBV19	TRBJ1-3	many	TRBD1	TGTGCCAGTACCGCGGACAGGAAGTCTGGAAACACCATATATTTT	CASTADRKSGNTIYF
TRBV5-1	TRBJ2-2	many	-	TGCGCCAGCAGCTTGGACTTGCACACCGGGGAGCTGTTTTTT	CASSLDLHTGELFF
TRBV11-2	TRBJ2-2	many	TRBD2	TGTGCCAGCAGCCCCGCCGGGACTAGAAACACCGGGGAGCTGTTTTTT	CASSPAGTRNTGELFF
TRBV20-1	TRBJ2-7	many	-	TGCAGTGCTAGCCACTACTCCAGCTCCTACGAGCAGTACTTC	CSASHYSSSYEQYF
TRBV4-1	TRBJ2-7	many	-	TGCGCCAGCAGCCAGCTGTCTTTTGAAAACGAGCAGCACTTC	CASSQLSFENEQHF
TRBV7-4	TRBJ1-2	many	-	TGTGCCAGCAGCCCACCTGACAGCTCCTATGGCTACACCTTC	CASSPPDSSYGYTF
TRBV12-3/TRBV12-4	TRBJ2-2	many	-	TGTGCCAGCAGTTCCAGATGGGACACCGGGGAGCTGTTTTTT	CASSSRWDTGELFF
TRBV6-5	TRBJ1-5	many	TRBD1	TGTGCCAGCAGTCCTGGGACAGGGGCTGAGCAGCCCCAGCATTTT	CASSPGTGAEQPQHF
TRBV5-1	TRBJ2-7	many	-	TGCGCCAGCAGCTTGACGAGATACGCGGTAGGGTTCGAGCAGTACTTC	CASSLTRYAVGFEQYF
TRBV20-1	TRBJ2-4	many	-	TGCAGTGCTAGGGGCCTAACAAACATTCAGTACTTC	CSARGLTNIQYF
TRBV20-1	TRBJ2-7	many	TRBD2	TGCAGTGCTAGATCGTCGGCTAGCGGATCCTACGAGCAGTACTTC	CSARSSASGSYEQYF